Listed below are T cell receptor beta chains from one sample, sequenced in a study of blood T cell repertoires in COVID-19. Profiling relied on immunoSEQ multiplex PCR, and the TCRdb table lists in-frame clones only, not all of them. This sample carries roughly 300,000 clones, 80% to 90% of them seen once, and the ten largest clones take 5.3%. The sample taken for sequencing was PBMCs or T cells enriched from blood (not recorded which). These receptor sequences come from a woman younger than 45 who had recovered from COVID-19. CDR3s include the opening cysteine and the closing phenylalanine or tryptophan. Each record gives: D gene, J gene, clone size, V gene, CDR3 protein, CDR3 DNA. D genes are given only for firm matches. For some rows the clone size is stated as once, few or many, or as a class when expanded; others skip it.

d_call: TRBD1
j_call: TRBJ1-2
clone_size: .
v_call: TRBV10-2
cdr3_aa: CASRAQGGYGYTF
cdr3_nt: TGCGCCAGCAGGGCACAGGGGGGCTATGGCTACACCTTC

d_call: .
j_call: TRBJ1-3
clone_size: .
v_call: TRBV20-1
cdr3_aa: CSASPGLQNTIYF
cdr3_nt: TGCAGTGCTAGTCCGGGACTTCAAAACACCATATATTTT

d_call: TRBD1
j_call: TRBJ1-1
clone_size: .
v_call: TRBV4-1
cdr3_aa: CASRGHRGGSTEAFF
cdr3_nt: TGCGCCAGCAGGGGGCACAGGGGGGGGAGCACTGAAGCTTTCTTT

d_call: .
j_call: TRBJ1-1
clone_size: .
v_call: TRBV19
cdr3_aa: CASSDEGLRNTEAFF
cdr3_nt: TGTGCCAGTAGTGACGAGGGCCTAAGGAACACTGAAGCTTTCTTT

d_call: .
j_call: TRBJ2-3
clone_size: .
v_call: TRBV7-3
cdr3_aa: CASSQMTSGTQYF
cdr3_nt: TGTGCCAGCAGCCAAATGACTAGTGGTACGCAGTATTTT

d_call: TRBD1
j_call: TRBJ2-1
clone_size: .
v_call: TRBV5-4
cdr3_aa: CASSSGRDRVYNEQFF
cdr3_nt: TGTGCCAGCAGCTCGGGCCGGGACAGGGTATACAATGAGCAGTTCTTC

d_call: TRBD2
j_call: TRBJ2-3
clone_size: once
v_call: TRBV3-1/TRBV3-2
cdr3_aa: CASSQRIGGASSSTDTQYF
cdr3_nt: TGTGCCAGCAGCCAGCGTATCGGGGGGGCCTCGAGTAGCACAGATACGCAGTATTTT

d_call: .
j_call: TRBJ1-2
clone_size: .
v_call: TRBV6-5
cdr3_aa: CASKWGRESGSGYTF
cdr3_nt: TGTGCCAGCAAGTGGGGGAGGGAATCAGGAAGTGGCTACACCTTC

d_call: .
j_call: TRBJ2-4
clone_size: once
v_call: TRBV24-1
cdr3_aa: CATSDATGPLNIQYF
cdr3_nt: TGTGCCACCAGTGATGCGACTGGCCCCCTAAACATTCAGTACTTC

d_call: .
j_call: TRBJ2-6
clone_size: .
v_call: TRBV10-3
cdr3_aa: CAISENGFGANVLTF
cdr3_nt: TGTGCCATCAGTGAGAATGGCTTTGGGGCCAACGTCCTGACTTTC

d_call: TRBD1
j_call: TRBJ1-1
clone_size: few
v_call: TRBV5-1
cdr3_aa: CASSSRQGAVEAFF
cdr3_nt: TGCGCCAGCAGCTCCCGACAGGGGGCCGTTGAAGCTTTCTTT

d_call: TRBD1
j_call: TRBJ2-7
clone_size: .
v_call: TRBV11-2
cdr3_aa: CASSSPQTGWNEQYF
cdr3_nt: TGTGCCAGCAGCTCTCCGCAGACAGGGTGGAACGAGCAGTACTTC

d_call: TRBD1
j_call: TRBJ1-2
clone_size: .
v_call: TRBV6-5
cdr3_aa: CASRRGTDSNYGYTF
cdr3_nt: TGTGCCAGCAGACGTGGGACAGATTCTAACTATGGCTACACCTTC

d_call: TRBD1
j_call: TRBJ1-6
clone_size: .
v_call: TRBV27
cdr3_aa: CASKDRGYSPLHF
cdr3_nt: TGTGCCAGCAAAGACAGGGGGTATTCACCCCTCCACTTT

d_call: TRBD1
j_call: TRBJ1-2
clone_size: .
v_call: TRBV6-5
cdr3_aa: CASSPGTGFYGYTF
cdr3_nt: TGTGCCAGCAGTCCCGGGACAGGGTTCTATGGCTACACCTTC

d_call: .
j_call: TRBJ1-5
clone_size: .
v_call: TRBV27
cdr3_aa: CASSLRGFSNQPQHF
cdr3_nt: TGTGCCAGCAGTTTACGGGGATTTAGCAATCAGCCCCAGCATTTT

d_call: TRBD1
j_call: TRBJ1-1
clone_size: .
v_call: TRBV3-1/TRBV3-2
cdr3_aa: CASSRLTGGAFF
cdr3_nt: TGTGCCAGCAGCCGATTAACAGGGGGCGCTTTCTTT

d_call: .
j_call: TRBJ2-7
clone_size: .
v_call: TRBV21-1
cdr3_aa: CASSKARYRGHYEQYF
cdr3_nt: TGTGCCAGCAGCAAAGCGCGTTACAGGGGTCACTACGAGCAGTACTTC

d_call: .
j_call: TRBJ2-5
clone_size: .
v_call: TRBV5-1
cdr3_aa: CASSLGPLGGQETQYF
cdr3_nt: TGCGCCAGCAGCTTGGGACCCCTGGGGGGACAAGAGACCCAGTACTTC

d_call: .
j_call: TRBJ1-3
clone_size: .
v_call: TRBV4-3
cdr3_aa: CASSQDQYRRSNTIYF
cdr3_nt: TGCGCCAGCAGCCAAGATCAGTACAGGCGGAGTAACACCATATATTTT

d_call: TRBD2
j_call: TRBJ2-3
clone_size: .
v_call: TRBV10-2
cdr3_aa: CASSEVAGGLDTQYF
cdr3_nt: TGCGCCAGCAGTGAGGTAGCGGGGGGGCTAGATACGCAGTATTTT

d_call: .
j_call: TRBJ1-5
clone_size: .
v_call: TRBV30
cdr3_aa: CAWAHSIGNQPQHF
cdr3_nt: TGTGCCTGGGCCCATTCCATCGGGAATCAGCCCCAGCATTTT

d_call: TRBD1
j_call: TRBJ1-4
clone_size: .
v_call: TRBV27
cdr3_aa: CASSLRMVGGGTEKLFF
cdr3_nt: TGTGCCAGCAGTTTACGTATGGTCGGAGGGGGCACTGAAAAACTGTTTTTT

d_call: .
j_call: TRBJ1-2
clone_size: .
v_call: TRBV9
cdr3_aa: CASSVAVGGRGYTF
cdr3_nt: TGTGCCAGCAGCGTAGCGGTAGGGGGAAGAGGCTACACCTTC

d_call: TRBD2
j_call: TRBJ2-7
clone_size: .
v_call: TRBV10-3
cdr3_aa: CATDVGSGGEYEQYF
cdr3_nt: TGTGCCACCGACGTGGGGAGCGGGGGGGAGTACGAGCAGTACTTC

d_call: .
j_call: TRBJ1-1
clone_size: .
v_call: TRBV7-6
cdr3_aa: CASSLGSTGNTEAFF
cdr3_nt: TGTGCCAGCAGCTTAGGAAGCACAGGAAACACTGAAGCTTTCTTT

d_call: .
j_call: TRBJ2-7
clone_size: .
v_call: TRBV15
cdr3_aa: CATSRDSAYEQYF
cdr3_nt: TGTGCCACCAGCAGAGACAGCGCCTACGAGCAGTACTTC

d_call: .
j_call: TRBJ1-6
clone_size: .
v_call: TRBV18
cdr3_aa: CASSPRQAINSPLHF
cdr3_nt: TGTGCCAGCTCACCACGGCAGGCGATTAATTCACCCCTCCACTTT

d_call: .
j_call: TRBJ1-6
clone_size: few
v_call: TRBV3-1/TRBV3-2
cdr3_aa: CASSQANRDSPLHF
cdr3_nt: TGTGCCAGCAGCCAAGCTAACAGGGATTCACCCCTCCACTTT

d_call: .
j_call: TRBJ1-1
clone_size: .
v_call: TRBV7-6
cdr3_aa: CASSLSVYSGLETEAFF
cdr3_nt: TGTGCCAGCAGCTTGTCGGTATACAGCGGGCTTGAAACTGAAGCTTTCTTT

d_call: .
j_call: TRBJ1-6
clone_size: .
v_call: TRBV6-6
cdr3_aa: CASSYSGQGRSPLHF
cdr3_nt: TGTGCCAGCAGTTACTCGGGTCAGGGTCGGTCACCCCTCCACTTT

d_call: .
j_call: TRBJ2-2
clone_size: .
v_call: TRBV9
cdr3_aa: CASSVAGQGNTGELFF
cdr3_nt: TGTGCCAGCAGCGTAGCCGGGCAGGGGAACACCGGGGAGCTGTTTTTT

d_call: .
j_call: TRBJ1-1
clone_size: .
v_call: TRBV5-5
cdr3_aa: CASSPPGNTEAFF
cdr3_nt: TGTGCCAGCAGCCCCCCCGGGAACACTGAAGCTTTCTTT

d_call: TRBD2
j_call: TRBJ2-7
clone_size: .
v_call: TRBV19
cdr3_aa: CASSPGLAGSPYEQYF
cdr3_nt: TGTGCCAGTAGTCCCGGACTAGCGGGGTCCCCCTACGAGCAGTACTTC

d_call: TRBD1
j_call: TRBJ2-2
clone_size: few
v_call: TRBV5-4
cdr3_aa: CASSLPGQGTRELFF
cdr3_nt: TGTGCCAGCAGCTTGCCGGGACAGGGAACCAGGGAGCTGTTTTTT

d_call: .
j_call: TRBJ1-5
clone_size: .
v_call: TRBV27
cdr3_aa: CASGLQGENQPQHF
cdr3_nt: TGTGCCAGCGGCCTACAGGGAGAAAATCAGCCCCAGCATTTT

d_call: .
j_call: TRBJ2-5
clone_size: .
v_call: TRBV24-1
cdr3_aa: CATSDGGTRTRETQYF
cdr3_nt: TGTGCCACCAGTGATGGGGGGACCAGGACGCGAGAGACCCAGTACTTC

d_call: TRBD2
j_call: TRBJ2-1
clone_size: .
v_call: TRBV7-2
cdr3_aa: CASSLVAGPYNEQFF
cdr3_nt: TGTGCCAGCAGCTTAGTAGCGGGGCCTTACAATGAGCAGTTCTTC

d_call: .
j_call: TRBJ2-2
clone_size: .
v_call: TRBV30
cdr3_aa: CAWSQTGELFF
cdr3_nt: TGTGCCTGGAGTCAGACCGGGGAGCTGTTTTTT